Shown below are 4 T cell receptor beta chains from a single sample sequenced in a study of long-term antiretroviral therapy in people with HIV. Survey-level resolution applied to immunoSEQ assay v3.0. Data came from immunoSEQ multiplex PCR; TCRdb stores just in-frame clones and leaves some out. Of roughly 12,000 clones detected, roughly 80% appear once; the ten largest clones hold roughly 12%. Source: unsorted PBMCs, taken 0.8 years before starting antiretroviral therapy. These receptors were obtained from a woman aged 35 to 49 with HIV.

The genes are TRBV15 and TRBJ1-4; D may be TRBD1 (5 bases). Trimming took off 0 bases at V and 4 bases at J, with 12 bases between the two ends. The CDR3 runs to 16 residues. Germline V gene lookup returns CDR1 LNHNV and CDR2 YYDKDF (reference sequence). The CDR3 reads CATSRDGGGSNEKLFF. CDR3 coding DNA: TGTGCCACCAGCAGAGATGGGGGGGGGAGTAATGAAAAACTGTTTTTT.

The chain uses TRBV5-1 and TRBJ2-7, with 8 bases fitting TRBD2. CDR3 length: 15 amino acids. Trimming took 0 bases from V and 5 from J; bases not matched to a gene: 7. Germline values: CDR1 SGHRS, CDR2 YFSETQ. Written as DNA, the CDR3 is TGCGCCAGCAGCTTGGTGAGCGGGAGCATCAACGAGCAGTACTTC. Its translation is CASSLVSGSINEQYF.

The V call is TRBV6-1, the J call TRBJ1-5; TRBD1 is a possible D gene (6 bases). The CDR3 is 15 residues long. Trimming removed 2 bases at V and 2 bases at J, with 10 bases between. Germline assignment: CDR1 MNHNS and CDR2 SASEGT. DNA of the CDR3: TGTGCCAGCAGTGAACTGGGGGCGGGCAATCAGCCCCAGCATTTT. It translates to CASSELGAGNQPQHF.

This chain joins TRBV6-6 and TRBJ1-1; unclear D gene. The CDR3 totals 14 residues. Germline CDR1 MNHNY, CDR2 SVGAGI (reference sequence). The V gene lost 2 bases and the J gene lost 0 bases, with 7 bases spanning the gap. The CDR3 sequence: CASSYTAVNTEAFF. The CDR3 region has the DNA TGTGCCAGCAGTTACACTGCAGTGAACACTGAAGCTTTCTTT.